A single sample gave rise to the 25 T cell receptor beta chains below, sequenced in a study of a mutant IDH1 vaccine in newly diagnosed glioma. The sample's time point: week 23, last vaccination. Vaccinated patients received 300 ug of mutant IDH1 20-mer peptide per dose, with topical imiquimod. No antigens are known for them. Only in-frame clones appear in the TCRdb table, and some are missing; sequencing was by immunoSEQ multiplex PCR. The table records tens of thousands of clones, about 80% of them present only once. The source material was PBMCs, sampled from a glioma patient whose treatment included an IDH1 peptide vaccine. These receptors all stem from a man aged 18 to 29 with glioma.

This clone was observed a few times. The chain has TRBV30 and TRBJ1-1; possible D gene TRBD1, 6 bases. Germline V gene lookup returns CDR1 GTSNPN and CDR2 SVGIG (reference sequence). This CDR3 has 15 residues. V lost 3 bases, J lost 4 bases, and 18 bases lay in between. DNA for the CDR3: TGTGCCTGGAGAAGTGTGGACAGTTCGGCCACTGAAGCTTTCTTT. Its protein is CAWRSVDSSATEAFF.

This clone was seen a single time. This rearrangement joins TRBV4-3 to TRBJ1-4, with 8 positions matching TRBD1. The CDR3 runs to 17 residues. Trimming removed 0 bases from V and 14 bases from J; junction bases left unmatched: 17. CDR1 is LGHNA and CDR2 is YSLEER in the germline V gene. CDR3 protein: CASSQEYQGALVTGLFF. The CDR3 coding sequence is TGCGCCAGCAGCCAAGAATACCAGGGGGCGCTTGTAACAGGGCTGTTTTTT.

This clone has just a few counts. J is TRBJ1-2 and V is TRBV7-3; 9 positions agree with TRBD1. V trimming: 5 bases; J trimming: 4 bases; junction bases outside the gene matches: 5. The length of the CDR3 is 14 residues. Germline V gene lookup returns CDR1 SGHTA and CDR2 FQGTGA. CDR3 in amino acids: CASSPGQGFYGYTF. CDR3 sequence (DNA): TGTGCCAGCAGCCCGGGACAGGGATTCTATGGCTACACCTTC.

This chain links TRBV29-1 with TRBJ2-7, with D possibly being TRBD1 or TRBD2 (5 bases each). Deletions cut 4 bases from V and 2 bases from J, with 9 bases between. The CDR3 has 12 amino acids. CDR1 is SQVTM, CDR2 ANQGSEA, per germline. The CDR3 protein is CSVVGETYEQYF. CDR3 DNA: TGCAGCGTTGTAGGGGAGACCTACGAGCAGTACTTC.

The rearrangement uses TRBV13 and TRBJ1-2, with D perhaps TRBD1 (5 bases). The germline CDR1 and CDR2 sequences are PRHDT and FYEKMQ (reference sequence). The ends were cut back, 7 bases at V and 4 bases at J, with 28 bases in the middle. The CDR3 covers 18 residues. CDR3 residues: CASTDTGLGGSHFYGYTF. As DNA, the CDR3 is TGTGCCAGCACCGATACGGGCCTTGGGGGTAGCCATTTCTATGGCTACACCTTC.

V and J are TRBV18 and TRBJ2-5; tentatively, D is TRBD1 (6 bases). There are 14 residues in the CDR3. Germline V lookup: CDR1 KGHSH, CDR2 LQKENI. V was pared by 2 bases and J by 2 bases, with 9 bases between. CDR3 nucleotide sequence: TGTGCCAGCTCACCAGGGACATTACAAGAGACCCAGTACTTC. Protein sequence: CASSPGTLQETQYF.

The chain combines TRBV6-6 with TRBJ1-2, with 7 bases aligning to TRBD1. Germline CDR1 reads MNHNY; CDR2 reads SVGAGI (reference sequence). The V gene end was trimmed by 3 bases and the J gene end by 8 bases; junction bases not matched to a gene: 6. This CDR3 is 13 amino acids long. The CDR3 nucleotides are TGTGCCAGCAGTTATAGACAGGGCGACGGCTACACCTTC. Translated: CASSYRQGDGYTF.

The gene calls are TRBV5-4 and TRBJ2-3, with D possibly being TRBD1 or TRBD2 (6 bases each). The germline V gene encodes CDR1 SGHNT and CDR2 YYREEE (reference sequence). This CDR3 region has 14 residues. Trimming took off 2 bases at V and 8 bases at J, with 15 bases between the two ends. The CDR3 protein is CASSFAGGEGTQYF. The CDR3 region has the DNA TGTGCCAGCAGCTTCGCCGGGGGCGAGGGTACGCAGTATTTT.

The chain carries TRBV28 and TRBJ2-7, with 8 bases lining up with TRBD1. The CDR3 covers 15 residues. Trimming at V came to 5 bases and at J to 4 bases, leaving 10 bases not matched to a gene. Looked up from germline, CDR1 is MDHEN and CDR2 is SYDVKM. CDR3 in amino acids: CASSRSTGVKYEQYF. CDR3 bases: TGTGCCAGCAGTAGATCGACAGGGGTAAAGTACGAGCAGTACTTC.

The chain employs TRBV7-2 and TRBJ1-2, with 8 nucleotides matching TRBD1. This CDR3 has 13 residues. The ends lost 2 bases at V and 13 bases at J; junction bases unmatched: 9. Germline assignment: CDR1 SGHTA and CDR2 FQGNSA. CDR3 sequence (DNA): TGTGCCAGCAGCTTATCTTCCCAGGGGGCGACCACCTTC. Translation gives CASSLSSQGATTF.

This clone was counted once. CDR3 residues: CASSIMAGDYNEQFF. The CDR3, as DNA: TGTGCCAGTAGTATTATGGCGGGGGATTACAATGAGCAGTTCTTC. The genes are TRBV19 and TRBJ2-1; 7 bases align to TRBD2. CDR1 is LNHDA and CDR2 is SQIVND in the germline V gene (reference sequence). The length of the CDR3 is 15 residues. The V segment lost 3 bases and the J segment 4 bases; nucleotides outside the gene matches: 6.

V and J are TRBV7-9 and TRBJ2-7; TRBD1 matches at 8 bases. This CDR3 region has 15 residues. Germline lookup yields CDR1 SEHNR and CDR2 FQNEAQ (reference sequence). V dropped 5 bases and J dropped 4; count of bases not matched to a gene: 10. CDR3 amino acids: CASSPEDREEYEQYF. The CDR3 region has the DNA TGTGCCAGCAGCCCGGAGGACAGGGAGGAGTACGAGCAGTACTTC.

The chain carries TRBV5-5 and TRBJ1-3; maybe TRBD1 (5 bases). V lost 3 bases to trimming and J lost 0 bases, with 10 bases between them. The germline gives CDR1 SGHKS, CDR2 YYEKEE (reference sequence). This CDR3 comprises 15 residues. This chain's CDR3 is CASSSDSLSGNTIYF. The CDR3 bases are TGTGCCAGCAGCTCCGACAGTCTCTCTGGAAACACCATATATTTT.

This clone was counted between two and nine times. The chain links TRBV18 to TRBJ1-4; 8 bases agree with TRBD1. The trim removed 8 bases at V and 8 bases at J, leaving 13 bases unmatched. The CDR3 is 15 amino acids. Germline V gene data show CDR1 as KGHSH and CDR2 as LQKENI. The CDR3 sequence: CASTLPGGAREKLFF. The CDR3 nucleotides read TGTGCCAGCACGTTGCCAGGGGGCGCACGGGAAAAACTGTTTTTT.

In DNA, the CDR3 is TGTGCCTGGAGTAGATTGACAGGCCTTAAGGATACTGAAGCTTTCTTT. This codes for CAWSRLTGLKDTEAFF. The genes are TRBV30 and TRBJ1-1; maybe TRBD1 (6 bases). V shed 2 bases and J shed 5 bases, with 21 bases lying between them. The CDR3 spans 16 residues. From germline, CDR1 is GTSNPN and CDR2 SVGIG (reference sequence).

The chain couples TRBV19 to TRBJ1-1, with a possible D match to TRBD1 (5 bases). Trimming took 1 base from V and 8 from J, leaving 11 bases between them. The CDR3 length is 13 residues. CDR1 and CDR2 (germline): LNHDA, SQIVND (reference sequence). The CDR3 sequence is CASSIGTQREAFF. The CDR3 nucleotides are TGTGCCAGTAGTATAGGGACACAGAGGGAAGCTTTCTTT.

The chain combines TRBV19 with TRBJ1-2; 9 bases line up with TRBD1. V lost 6 bases to trimming and J lost 8 bases; unmatched junction nucleotides: 10. The germline V gene has CDR1 LNHDA and CDR2 SQIVND (reference sequence). The CDR3 sequence is 14 residues long. CDR3 bases: TGTGCCAGTAGCCAAGCCGGGACAGGGATGGGCTACACCTTC. This encodes CASSQAGTGMGYTF.

This clone has a handful of counts. The chain combines TRBV10-3 with TRBJ1-1; 8 bases fit TRBD1. V trimming: 6 bases; J trimming: 5 bases; junction bases outside the gene matches: 8. The CDR3 is 14 residues long. The germline V gene has CDR1 ENHRY and CDR2 SYGVKD. The CDR3 nucleotides read TGTGCCATCAGATCGGACAGGGCAGGGACTGAAGCTTTCTTT. It translates to CAIRSDRAGTEAFF.

J is TRBJ1-1 and V is TRBV2, with D maybe TRBD1 (6 bases). Germline values: CDR1 SNHLY, CDR2 FYNNEI. This CDR3 is 13 amino acids long. V lost 7 bases to trimming and J lost 6 bases, with 15 bases between them. The CDR3 region is CASNSRGSAEAFF. The CDR3 bases are TGTGCCAGCAACAGCAGGGGCTCCGCTGAAGCTTTCTTT.

The chain employs TRBV29-1 and TRBJ2-4, with 11 bases aligning to TRBD1. CDR1 and CDR2 from the germline V gene are SQVTM and ANQGSEA. The CDR3 length is 13 residues. Trimming took 6 bases from V and 8 from J; bases not matched to a gene: 6. CDR3 DNA: TGCAGCGTGCCCGGGACAGGGGGAGACATTCAGTACTTC. It specifies CSVPGTGGDIQYF.

The J gene is TRBJ2-3, the V gene TRBV9; 7 bases align to TRBD2. The CDR3 is 13 residues long. The V and J ends lost 0 bases and 8 bases, in that order; junction bases with no gene match: 3. CDR1 and CDR2 from the germline V gene are SGDLS and YYNGEE. The CDR3 spells CASSVATSATQYF. The CDR3, as DNA: TGTGCCAGCAGCGTAGCAACTAGCGCTACGCAGTATTTT.

The chain employs TRBV10-2 and TRBJ1-3; weak D call: TRBD1 (5 bases). The ends were cut back, 0 bases at V and 1 base at J, with 13 bases in the middle. The CDR3 totals 17 residues. CDR1 is WSHSY, CDR2 SAAADI, per germline. CDR3 in DNA: TGCGCCAGCAGTGAGTCGTCAGGGCGGGGATCTGGAAACACCATATATTTT. Translating it yields CASSESSGRGSGNTIYF.

This rearrangement joins TRBV18 to TRBJ2-6; 9 nucleotides align to TRBD1. The CDR3 consists of 17 residues. Per germline, CDR1 KGHSH and CDR2 LQKENI. V shed 6 bases, J shed 2 bases, and the junction held 8 bases outside the gene matches. The CDR3 spells CASSAGTGHPGANVLTF. CDR3 DNA sequence: TGTGCCAGCTCGGCGGGGACAGGGCATCCTGGGGCCAACGTCCTGACTTTC.

The genes are TRBV6-5 and TRBJ1-2; D remains unclear. Trimming pared 1 base from V and 2 bases from J, leaving 11 bases between. There are 15 residues in the CDR3. The germline V gene encodes CDR1 MNHEY and CDR2 SVGAGI. The CDR3 protein is CASSYYPTANYGYTF. The CDR3 DNA reads as TGTGCCAGCAGTTACTATCCCACAGCCAACTATGGCTACACCTTC.

The chain links TRBV4-2 to TRBJ1-5; TRBD1 is a possible D gene (6 bases). V was trimmed by 2 bases and J by 4 bases, leaving 9 bases between them. Per germline, CDR1 LGHNA and CDR2 YNFKEQ. The CDR3 totals 14 residues. The CDR3 region has the DNA TGTGCCAGCAGCCAAAGGGGGGGGAATCAGCCCCAGCATTTT. This translates into CASSQRGGNQPQHF.